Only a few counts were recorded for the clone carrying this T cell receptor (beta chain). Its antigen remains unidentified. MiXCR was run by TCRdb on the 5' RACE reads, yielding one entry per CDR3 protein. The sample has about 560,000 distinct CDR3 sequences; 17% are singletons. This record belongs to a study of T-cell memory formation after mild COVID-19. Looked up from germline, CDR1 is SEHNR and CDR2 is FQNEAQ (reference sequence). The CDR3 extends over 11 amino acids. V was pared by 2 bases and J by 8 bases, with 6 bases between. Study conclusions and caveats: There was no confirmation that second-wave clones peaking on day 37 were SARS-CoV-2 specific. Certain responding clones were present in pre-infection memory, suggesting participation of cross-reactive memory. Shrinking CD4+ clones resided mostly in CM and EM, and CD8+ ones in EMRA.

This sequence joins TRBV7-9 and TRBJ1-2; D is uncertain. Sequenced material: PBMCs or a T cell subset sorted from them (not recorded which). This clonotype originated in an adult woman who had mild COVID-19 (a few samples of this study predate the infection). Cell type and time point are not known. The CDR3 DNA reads TGTGCCAGCAGCTTACTCTCGGGCTACACCTTC. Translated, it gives CASSLLSGYTF.